The clone carrying this T cell receptor beta chain was picked up many times. Losses at the gene ends were 4 bases for V and 3 bases for J; bases not matched to a gene: 11. The CDR3 extends over 15 amino acids. CDR1 is DFQATT and CDR2 is SNEGSKA in the germline V gene (reference sequence). The data belong to a study of T cells in Graves' hyperthyroidism and ophthalmopathy. The CDR3 regions of TCR beta were amplified from RNA transcripts. A first-round RT-PCR of the TCR CDR3 used the HTBI primer set. TCRdb passed the multiplex PCR reads through MiXCR, listing each CDR3 protein once. The sample shows 600,000 or so distinct CDR3 sequences, 15% to 20% of them seen only once.

The sequenced material came from blood. The receptor was derived from a woman under 40 with Graves' hyperthyroidism. The V gene is TRBV20-1, the J gene TRBJ2-7; 8 bases map to TRBD2. This CDR3 reads CSAINTPGLVYEQYF. The CDR3, as DNA: TGCAGTGCTATAAACACGCCGGGACTAGTCTACGAGCAGTACTTC.